This TCR beta chain was obtained from a study of blood T cells in healthy people across ages. The CDR3 loop spans 14 amino acids. Germline V gene data show CDR1 as SEHNR and CDR2 as FQNEAQ (reference sequence). Trimming took 5 bases from V and 4 from J, leaving 14 bases between them. Using a J-beta primer mix together with a sample-barcoded 5' primer, a second PCR was run for roughly 7 to 12 cycles. TCRdb re-called the 5' RACE reads with MiXCR, one entry per CDR3 protein. The sample holds some 1.5 million distinct CDR3 sequences, 35% to 45% seen once. The chain combines TRBV7-9 with TRBJ2-5; weak D call: TRBD2 (5 bases). The receptor was derived from a woman younger than 35 in good health. Sequenced: blood. The CDR3 DNA reads as TGTGCCAGCAGCCGGGGTCCTGGACTAGAGACCCAGTACTTC. Protein sequence: CASSRGPGLETQYF.